A selection of T cell receptor beta chains follows, all from one sample in a study of cytomegalovirus exposure and HLA in healthy donors. Assay: immunoSEQ multiplex PCR; the TCRdb copy retains only in-frame clones and omits some. In the table there are 250,000 to 400,000 clones, 87% of which are singletons. The sequenced material came from PBMCs. These receptors all come from a woman aged 25 to 45 in good health and CMV-seropositive. Each CDR3 is given with its conserved first and last residue. D genes are given only for firm matches. Expanded clones get a size class; other rows say once, few or many, or leave the size out.

cdr3_length j_call clone_size d_call v_call cdr3_nt cdr3_aa
19 TRBJ2-1 - - TRBV7-6 TGTGCCAGCAGCTCCACTAGTTGGGCGGGGGCTCTCTCCTACAATGAGCAGTTCTTC CASSSTSWAGALSYNEQFF
18 TRBJ2-3 - TRBD2 TRBV7-2 TGTGCCAGCAGCTTAGTTAGCGGGGGGGCTTTTAGCACAGATACGCAGTATTTT CASSLVSGGAFSTDTQYF
20 TRBJ2-1 - TRBD2 TRBV5-1 TGCGCCAGCAGCACCCGTCTAGCGGGGGGGCTCCTGAGCTCCTACAATGAGCAGTTCTTC CASSTRLAGGLLSSYNEQFF
15 TRBJ2-1 - TRBD2 TRBV19 TGTGCCAGTAGTATAGGACTAGCGGGAGGGGTTGAGCAGTTCTTC CASSIGLAGGVEQFF
14 TRBJ1-4 - TRBD1 TRBV29-1 TGCAGCGTTGCCTTGGGGACAGGGAATGAAAAACTGTTTTTT CSVALGTGNEKLFF
15 TRBJ2-1 - TRBD2 TRBV19 TGTGCCAGTAGTGCTAGCGGGAGCTCCTACAATGAGCAGTTCTTC CASSASGSSYNEQFF
15 TRBJ2-7 - TRBD2 TRBV19 TGTGCCAGTAGTATAGACGGCGGGAGGAGGGGCGAGCAGTACTTC CASSIDGGRRGEQYF
13 TRBJ1-4 few - TRBV4-2 TGTGCCAGCAGCCAAGGCCCGGGTGAAAAACTGTTTTTT CASSQGPGEKLFF
14 TRBJ2-2 - - TRBV7-8 TGTGCCAGCAGCTTTCAGCGGATCACCGGGGAGCTGTTTTTT CASSFQRITGELFF
17 TRBJ2-3 - TRBD1 TRBV27 TGTGCCAGCAGCCCCTTCCCCAGACAGGGTAGCACAGATACGCAGTATTTT CASSPFPRQGSTDTQYF
15 TRBJ2-1 - TRBD2 TRBV5-1 TGCGCCAGCAGCTCCCTAGCGGGAGGGCACCATGAGCAGTTCTTC CASSSLAGGHHEQFF
15 TRBJ2-7 - TRBD2 TRBV4-1 TGCGCCAGCAGCCAAGGACGGACTAGCCTAGCCGAGCAGTACTTC CASSQGRTSLAEQYF
15 TRBJ2-6 - - TRBV6-6 TGTGCCAGCAGTATACAGGGTACTGGGGCCAACGTCCTGACTTTC CASSIQGTGANVLTF
17 TRBJ2-1 - TRBD2 TRBV4-3 TGCGCCAGCAGCCAAGATCGGTGGACTAGCCGATACAATGAGCAGTTCTTC CASSQDRWTSRYNEQFF
15 TRBJ2-7 - TRBD1 TRBV30 TGTGCCTGGAGTGAAGGACAGGGGGCATTTAACGAGCAGTACTTC CAWSEGQGAFNEQYF
19 TRBJ2-3 - TRBD2 TRBV28 TGTGCCAGCACCTCTTTTGGGGCTTCTCGCGGGAGGCCCACAGATACGCAGTATTTT CASTSFGASRGRPTDTQYF
15 TRBJ2-7 - - TRBV5-8 TGTGCCAGCAGCAGCGCGGGGGCCCTACAATACGAGCAGTACTTC CASSSAGALQYEQYF
15 TRBJ2-1 - TRBD1 TRBV11-2 TGTGCCAGCAGCCCACGGACAGGGGGTAACAATGAGCAGTTCTTC CASSPRTGGNNEQFF
15 TRBJ2-3 - TRBD1 TRBV27 TGTGCCAGCAGTCCGGGACAGTTAAGCACAGATACGCAGTATTTT CASSPGQLSTDTQYF
13 TRBJ1-1 - - TRBV7-6 TGTGCCAGCAGCCCGAGAGAGGGGACTGAAGCTTTCTTT CASSPREGTEAFF
12 TRBJ2-4 once - TRBV6-1 TGTGCCAGCGGAGGGAGCAAAAACATTCAGTACTTC CASGGSKNIQYF
12 TRBJ2-5 - TRBD1 TRBV29-1 TGCAGCGGGCAGGGGGCACAAGAGACCCAGTACTTC CSGQGAQETQYF
14 TRBJ2-7 - - TRBV4-1 TGCGCCAGCAGCCCTACCGGACAGCTCTACGAGCAGTACTTC CASSPTGQLYEQYF
14 TRBJ1-4 - - TRBV2 TGTGCCAGCAGTGAACGACGGTTTAATGAAAAACTGTTTTTT CASSERRFNEKLFF
14 TRBJ2-1 - - TRBV6-5 TGTGCCAGCAGTCCCGAGACAGGTCCGGATGAGCAGTTCTTC CASSPETGPDEQFF
12 TRBJ2-1 - - TRBV6-1 TGTGCCAGCAGTGACAGTTACAATGAGCAGTTCTTC CASSDSYNEQFF
12 TRBJ2-7 - - TRBV2 TGTGCCAGCAGTGATCAGGGGAACGAGCAGTACTTC CASSDQGNEQYF
14 TRBJ2-7 - - TRBV27 TGTGCCAGCAGTTTACTCAGCGGAGCCTACGAGCAGTACTTC CASSLLSGAYEQYF
14 TRBJ2-7 once - TRBV18 TGTGCCAGCTCACCACCGGGACTCCCCTACGAGCAGTACTTC CASSPPGLPYEQYF
11 TRBJ2-1 - - TRBV20-1 TGCAGTCTCCCGGGGGCCAATGAGCAGTTCTTC CSLPGANEQFF
14 TRBJ2-2 - - TRBV5-6 TGTGCCAGCAGCTTGCGGCGGGTGAGGAGGGAGCTGTTTTTT CASSLRRVRRELFF
15 TRBJ2-3 - TRBD1 TRBV27 TGTGCCAGCAGCTATACCGGGACAGGGGCAGATACGCAGTATTTT CASSYTGTGADTQYF
14 TRBJ1-2 - - TRBV6-5 TGTGCCAGCAGTTACTCAGGGGCGGAATATGGCTACACCTTC CASSYSGAEYGYTF
13 TRBJ2-1 - TRBD2 TRBV30 TGTGCCTGGGCCGGGACTAGCGTTAATGAGCAGTTCTTC CAWAGTSVNEQFF
15 TRBJ1-2 - TRBD1 TRBV25-1 TGTGCCAGCAGTAGCGGACAGGGGATCTTATATGGCTACACCTTC CASSSGQGILYGYTF
13 TRBJ1-2 few - TRBV6-6 TGTGCCAGCAGTTTTGGGCCAGCCTATGGCTACACCTTC CASSFGPAYGYTF
14 TRBJ1-4 - - TRBV30 TGTGCCTGGAGTGTCCGGGGAACTAATGAAAAACTGTTTTTT CAWSVRGTNEKLFF